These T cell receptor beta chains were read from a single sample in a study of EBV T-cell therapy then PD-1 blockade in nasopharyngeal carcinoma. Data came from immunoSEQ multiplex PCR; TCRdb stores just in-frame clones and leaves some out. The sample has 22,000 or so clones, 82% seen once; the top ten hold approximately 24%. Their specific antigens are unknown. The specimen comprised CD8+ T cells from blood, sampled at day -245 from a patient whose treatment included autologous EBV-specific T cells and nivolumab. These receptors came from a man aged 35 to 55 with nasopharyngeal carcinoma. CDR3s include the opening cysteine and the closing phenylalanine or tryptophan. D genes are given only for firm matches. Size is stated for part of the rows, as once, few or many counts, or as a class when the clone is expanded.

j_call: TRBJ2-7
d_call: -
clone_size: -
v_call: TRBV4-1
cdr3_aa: CASSPRGASSYEQYF
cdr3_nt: TGCGCCAGCAGCCCACGGGGGGCGAGCTCCTACGAGCAGTACTTC

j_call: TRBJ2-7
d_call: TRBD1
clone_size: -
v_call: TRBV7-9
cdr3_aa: CASQGVYEQYF
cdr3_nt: TGTGCCAGCCAGGGGGTCTACGAGCAGTACTTC

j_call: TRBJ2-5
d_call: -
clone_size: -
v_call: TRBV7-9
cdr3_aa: CASSLEEGGSGETQYF
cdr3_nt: TGTGCCAGCAGCTTAGAGGAGGGAGGATCGGGAGAGACCCAGTACTTC

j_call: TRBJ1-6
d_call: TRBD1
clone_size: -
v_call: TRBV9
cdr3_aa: CASTKGTDFYNSPLHF
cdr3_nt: TGTGCCAGCACCAAGGGGACAGATTTTTATAATTCACCCCTCCACTTT

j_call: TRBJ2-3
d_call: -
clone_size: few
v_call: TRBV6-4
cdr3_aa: CASSSSLGATDTQYF
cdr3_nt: TGTGCCAGCAGTTCCTCGCTGGGGGCTACAGATACGCAGTATTTT

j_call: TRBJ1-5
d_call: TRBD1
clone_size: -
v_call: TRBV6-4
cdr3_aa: CASSPGQGNQPQHF
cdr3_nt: TGTGCCAGCAGTCCTGGACAGGGCAATCAGCCCCAGCATTTT

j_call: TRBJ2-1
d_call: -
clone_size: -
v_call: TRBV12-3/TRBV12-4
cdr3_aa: CASSLVGYNEQFF
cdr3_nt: TGTGCCAGCAGTTTAGTGGGCTACAATGAGCAGTTCTTC

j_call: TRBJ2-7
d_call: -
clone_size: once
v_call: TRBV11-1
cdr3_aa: CASSLGTGSSYEQYF
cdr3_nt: TGTGCCAGCAGCTTAGGGACGGGGAGCTCCTACGAGCAGTACTTC

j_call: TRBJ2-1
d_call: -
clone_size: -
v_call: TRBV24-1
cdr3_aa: CATSAEEHTNEQFF
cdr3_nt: TGTGCCACCAGTGCGGAGGAACACACCAATGAGCAGTTCTTC

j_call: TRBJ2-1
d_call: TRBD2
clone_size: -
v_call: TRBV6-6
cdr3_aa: CASTQSASGLDEQFF
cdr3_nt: TGTGCCAGCACACAATCGGCTAGCGGGTTAGATGAGCAGTTCTTC

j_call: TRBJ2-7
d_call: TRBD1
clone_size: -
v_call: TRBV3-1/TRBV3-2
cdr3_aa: CASSPVLPGQGTYEQYF
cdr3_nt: TGTGCCAGCAGCCCGGTCCTACCGGGACAGGGAACCTACGAGCAGTACTTC

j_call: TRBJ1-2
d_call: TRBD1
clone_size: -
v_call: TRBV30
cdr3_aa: CAWTGDRGGYTF
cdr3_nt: TGTGCCTGGACCGGAGACAGGGGTGGCTACACCTTC

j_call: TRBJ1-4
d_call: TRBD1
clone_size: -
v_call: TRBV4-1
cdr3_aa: CASSQPRDRGRRKLFF
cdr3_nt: TGCGCCAGCAGCCAACCCCGGGACAGGGGGCGCCGGAAACTGTTTTTT

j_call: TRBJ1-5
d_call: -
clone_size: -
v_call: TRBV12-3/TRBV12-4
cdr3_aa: CASSFGGQPQHF
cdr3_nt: TGTGCCAGCAGTTTCGGGGGGCAGCCCCAGCATTTT

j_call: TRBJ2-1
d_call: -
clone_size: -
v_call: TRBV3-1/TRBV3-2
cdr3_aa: CASSQRRAGRPLRRYNEQFF
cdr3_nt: TGTGCCAGCAGCCAAAGACGAGCAGGGAGACCCCTCCGTCGGTACAATGAGCAGTTCTTC

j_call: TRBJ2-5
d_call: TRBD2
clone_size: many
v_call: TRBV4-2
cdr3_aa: CASSQDRGGQETQYF
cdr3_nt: TGTGCCAGCAGCCAAGACCGGGGGGGCCAAGAGACCCAGTACTTC

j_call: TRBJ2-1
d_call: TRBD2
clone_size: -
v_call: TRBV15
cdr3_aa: CATSGGRSNEQFF
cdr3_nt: TGTGCCACAAGCGGGGGTAGGAGCAATGAGCAGTTCTTC

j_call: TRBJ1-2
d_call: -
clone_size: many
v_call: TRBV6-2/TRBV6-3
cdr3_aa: CASSYSSGGAYGYTF
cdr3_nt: TGTGCCAGCAGTTACTCGTCGGGGGGCGCCTATGGCTACACCTTC

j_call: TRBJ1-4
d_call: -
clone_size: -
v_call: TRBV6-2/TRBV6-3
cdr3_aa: CASSYLSDNEKLFF
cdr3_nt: TGTGCCAGCAGTTACCTGTCGGATAATGAAAAACTGTTTTTT

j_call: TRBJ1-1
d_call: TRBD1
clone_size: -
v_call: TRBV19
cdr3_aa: CASSIEHRGQTEAFF
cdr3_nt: TGTGCCAGTAGTATAGAGCACAGGGGGCAGACTGAAGCTTTCTTT

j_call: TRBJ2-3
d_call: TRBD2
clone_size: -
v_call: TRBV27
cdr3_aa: CASRGLAGGPDTDTQYF
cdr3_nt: TGTGCCAGCAGGGGACTAGCGGGGGGGCCTGACACAGATACGCAGTATTTT

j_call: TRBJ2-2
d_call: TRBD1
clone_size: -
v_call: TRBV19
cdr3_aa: CASSTLLRGTGTTNTGELFF
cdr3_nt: TGTGCCAGTAGTACGTTACTTAGGGGGACAGGGACAACGAACACCGGGGAGCTGTTTTTT

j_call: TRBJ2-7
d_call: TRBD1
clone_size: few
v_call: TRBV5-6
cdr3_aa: CASSAGTGDEQYF
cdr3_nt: TGTGCCAGCAGCGCAGGGACAGGGGACGAGCAGTACTTC

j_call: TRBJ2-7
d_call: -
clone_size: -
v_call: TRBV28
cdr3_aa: CATHGWPGSSYEQYF
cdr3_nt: TGTGCCACCCACGGATGGCCAGGGTCCAGTTACGAGCAGTACTTC

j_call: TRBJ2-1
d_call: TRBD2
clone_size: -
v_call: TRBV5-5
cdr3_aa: CASSLGASGGEQFF
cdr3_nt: TGTGCCAGCAGCTTGGGGGCTAGCGGGGGTGAGCAGTTCTTC

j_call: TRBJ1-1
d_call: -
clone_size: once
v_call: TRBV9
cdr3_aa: CASSALGHSEAFF
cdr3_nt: TGTGCCAGCAGCGCCCTGGGACATTCTGAAGCTTTCTTT

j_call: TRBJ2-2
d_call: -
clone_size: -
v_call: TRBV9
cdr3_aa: CASSVAGSGELFF
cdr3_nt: TGTGCCAGCAGCGTAGCCGGGTCCGGGGAGCTGTTTTTT

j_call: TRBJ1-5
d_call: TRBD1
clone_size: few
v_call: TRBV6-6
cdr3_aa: CASSRDRAYSNQPQHF
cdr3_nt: TGTGCCAGCAGTCGGGACAGGGCTTATAGCAATCAGCCCCAGCATTTT

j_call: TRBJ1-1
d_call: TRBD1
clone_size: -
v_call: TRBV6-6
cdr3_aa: CASSGTGGSTEAFF
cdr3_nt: TGTGCCAGCAGTGGGACAGGAGGAAGCACTGAAGCTTTCTTT

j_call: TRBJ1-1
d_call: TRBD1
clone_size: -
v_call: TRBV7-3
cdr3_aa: CASSLGQGNTEAFF
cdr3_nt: TGTGCCAGCAGCTTAGGACAGGGGAACACTGAAGCTTTCTTT

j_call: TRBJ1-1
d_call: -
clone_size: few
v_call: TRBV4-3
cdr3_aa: CASSPGYTEAFF
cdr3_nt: TGCGCCAGCAGCCCAGGGTACACTGAAGCTTTCTTT

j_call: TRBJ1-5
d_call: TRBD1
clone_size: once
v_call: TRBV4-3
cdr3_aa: CASSQDRGTGGQPQHF
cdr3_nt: TGCGCCAGCAGCCAAGATCGGGGGACAGGGGGTCAGCCCCAGCATTTT

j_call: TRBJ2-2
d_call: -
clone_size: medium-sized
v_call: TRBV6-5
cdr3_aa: CASGTGDTGELFF
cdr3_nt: TGTGCCAGCGGGACGGGGGACACCGGGGAGCTGTTTTTT

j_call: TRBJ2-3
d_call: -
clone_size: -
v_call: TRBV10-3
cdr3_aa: CAISESGASTDTQYF
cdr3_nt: TGTGCCATCAGTGAATCGGGGGCGAGCACAGATACGCAGTATTTT

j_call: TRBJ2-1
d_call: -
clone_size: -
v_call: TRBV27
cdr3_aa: CASSPTTYNEQFF
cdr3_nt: TGTGCCAGCAGTCCTACTACCTACAATGAGCAGTTCTTC

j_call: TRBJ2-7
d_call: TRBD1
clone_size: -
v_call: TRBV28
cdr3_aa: CASSPPGTEKRSGSEQYF
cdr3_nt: TGTGCCAGCAGTCCACCCGGGACAGAGAAACGATCTGGGAGCGAGCAGTACTTC

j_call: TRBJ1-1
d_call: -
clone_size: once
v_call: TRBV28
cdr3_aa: CASSLGGSTEAFF
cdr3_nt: TGTGCCAGCAGTTTAGGGGGGAGCACTGAAGCTTTCTTT

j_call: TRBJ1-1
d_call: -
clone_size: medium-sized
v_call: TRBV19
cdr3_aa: CASSINRGGPSSEAFF
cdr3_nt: TGTGCCAGTAGTATAAATCGTGGAGGGCCGAGTTCTGAAGCTTTCTTT

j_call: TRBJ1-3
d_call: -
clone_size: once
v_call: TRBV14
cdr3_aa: CASSQFSEGTGNTIYF
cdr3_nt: TGTGCCAGCAGCCAGTTCTCGGAGGGGACAGGAAACACCATATATTTT

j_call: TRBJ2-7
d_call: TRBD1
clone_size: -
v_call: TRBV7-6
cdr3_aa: CASSLAVPGTGSYEQYF
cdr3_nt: TGTGCCAGCAGCTTAGCGGTACCCGGGACAGGGTCCTACGAGCAGTACTTC

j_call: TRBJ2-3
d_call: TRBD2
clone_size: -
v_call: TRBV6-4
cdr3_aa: CASSPGGGGGDTQYF
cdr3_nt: TGTGCCAGCAGCCCCGGAGGTGGCGGGGGAGATACGCAGTATTTT

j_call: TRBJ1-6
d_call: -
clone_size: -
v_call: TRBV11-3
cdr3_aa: CASSLASGSPLHF
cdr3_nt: TGTGCCAGCAGCTTAGCCTCGGGGTCACCCCTCCACTTT

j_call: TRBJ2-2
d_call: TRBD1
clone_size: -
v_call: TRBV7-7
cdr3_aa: CASSPRTGKGGELFF
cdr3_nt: TGTGCCAGCAGCCCCAGGACAGGGAAGGGCGGGGAGCTGTTTTTT

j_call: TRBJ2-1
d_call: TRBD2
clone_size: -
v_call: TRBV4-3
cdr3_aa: CASSQDQGLGLAGYNEQFF
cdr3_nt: TGCGCCAGCAGCCAAGATCAGGGCTTGGGACTAGCGGGGTATAATGAGCAGTTCTTC

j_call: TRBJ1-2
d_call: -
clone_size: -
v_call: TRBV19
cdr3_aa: CASSGTGWYGYTF
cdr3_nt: TGTGCCAGTAGTGGGACCGGCTGGTATGGCTACACCTTC

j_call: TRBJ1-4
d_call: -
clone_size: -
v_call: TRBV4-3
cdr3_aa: CASSQDTPSTNEKLFF
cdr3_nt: TGCGCCAGCAGCCAAGACACTCCGTCGACTAATGAAAAACTGTTTTTT

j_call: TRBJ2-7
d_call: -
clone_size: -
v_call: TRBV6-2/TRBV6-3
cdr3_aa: CASSYSGSLAEQYF
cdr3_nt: TGTGCCAGCAGTTACTCGGGCAGTTTGGCCGAGCAGTACTTC

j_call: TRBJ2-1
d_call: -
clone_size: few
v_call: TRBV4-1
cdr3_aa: CASSQVNGDEQFF
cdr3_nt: TGCGCCAGCAGCCAAGTCAACGGCGATGAGCAGTTCTTC

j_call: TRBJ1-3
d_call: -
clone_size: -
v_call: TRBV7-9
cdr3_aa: CASSRQVLSGNTIYF
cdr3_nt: TGTGCCAGCAGCCGACAGGTCCTCTCTGGAAACACCATATATTTT

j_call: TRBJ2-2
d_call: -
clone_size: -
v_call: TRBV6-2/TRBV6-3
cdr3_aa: CASSVDTGELFF
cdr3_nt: TGTGCCAGCAGTGTGGATACCGGGGAGCTGTTTTTT

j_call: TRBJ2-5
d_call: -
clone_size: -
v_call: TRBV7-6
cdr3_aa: CASSLTRQGRGFQETQYF
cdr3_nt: TGTGCCAGCAGCTTAACAAGACAGGGCCGGGGGTTCCAAGAGACCCAGTACTTC

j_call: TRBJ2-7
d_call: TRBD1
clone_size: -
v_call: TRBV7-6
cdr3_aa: CASSSKTGAYEQYF
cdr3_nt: TGTGCCAGCAGCTCAAAGACAGGGGCCTACGAGCAGTACTTC

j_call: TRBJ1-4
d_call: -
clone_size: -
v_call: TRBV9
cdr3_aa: CASSVGGGFNEKLFF
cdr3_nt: TGTGCCAGCAGCGTAGGAGGCGGATTTAATGAAAAACTGTTTTTT

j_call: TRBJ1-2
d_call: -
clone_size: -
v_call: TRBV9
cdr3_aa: CASSVGAPGYGYTF
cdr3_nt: TGTGCCAGCAGCGTAGGTGCACCAGGGTATGGCTACACCTTC

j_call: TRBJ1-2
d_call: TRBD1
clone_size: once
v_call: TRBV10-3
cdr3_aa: CAISGTGLYGYTF
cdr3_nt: TGTGCCATCAGTGGGACAGGTCTCTATGGCTACACCTTC

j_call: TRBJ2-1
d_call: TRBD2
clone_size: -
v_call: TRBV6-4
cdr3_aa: CASSLLAGGGDEQFF
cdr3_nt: TGTGCCAGCAGCCTCCTAGCGGGGGGAGGAGATGAGCAGTTCTTC

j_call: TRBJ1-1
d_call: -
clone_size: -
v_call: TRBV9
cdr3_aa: CASSVVPPRGRTNTEAFF
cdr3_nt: TGTGCCAGCAGCGTAGTCCCCCCCCGGGGGAGGACCAACACTGAAGCTTTCTTT

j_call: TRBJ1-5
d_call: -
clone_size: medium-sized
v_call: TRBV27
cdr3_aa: CASSLVYSSNQPQHF
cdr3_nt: TGTGCCAGCAGTTTGGTATACAGTAGCAATCAGCCCCAGCATTTT

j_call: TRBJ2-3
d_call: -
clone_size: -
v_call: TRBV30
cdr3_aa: CAWSDPTFDTLTQYF
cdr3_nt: TGTGCCTGGAGTGACCCGACATTTGACACTCTTACGCAGTATTTT

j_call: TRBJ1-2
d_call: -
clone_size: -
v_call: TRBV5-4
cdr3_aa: CASSLGQGYTF
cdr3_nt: TGTGCCAGCAGCTTAGGACAAGGCTACACCTTC